The 5 T cell receptor beta chains in this list originate from one sample, sequenced in a study of T cells in Graves' hyperthyroidism and ophthalmopathy. From RNA transcripts, TCR beta CDR3 regions were amplified. An initial round of RT-PCR targeting the TCR CDR3 relied on the HTBI primer set. A single record per CDR3 protein comes from TCRdb applying MiXCR to the multiplex PCR reads. The sample includes some 340,000 distinct CDR3 sequences, roughly 13% seen only once; the top ten take approximately 35%. The sequenced material came from blood. These receptors all stem from a woman between 40 and 50 years old with Graves' ophthalmopathy.

This clonotype was found many times. The chain couples TRBV29-1 to TRBJ1-1; D gene ambiguous. The CDR3 has 13 amino acids. Trimming pared 2 bases from V and 8 bases from J, leaving 15 bases between. Germline values: CDR1 SQVTM, CDR2 ANQGSEA. In DNA form, the CDR3 reads TGCAGCGTTGAAACGGACCAGACCGCGGAAGCTTTCTTT. Translating gives CSVETDQTAEAFF.

This clonotype was seen repeatedly, ten times or more. The V call is TRBV12-3 or TRBV12-4, the J call TRBJ2-5; possible D gene TRBD2, 6 bases. The CDR3 runs to 14 residues. The V end lost 2 bases, the J end lost 4 bases, and 11 bases lay between the germline ends. CDR3 loop: CASSLFRGGETQYF. CDR3 in DNA: TGTGCCAGCAGTTTATTCCGGGGAGGAGAGACCCAGTACTTC.

The sample holds many counts of this clonotype. The chain recombines TRBV7-9 with TRBJ2-5, with D perhaps matching TRBD2 (6 bases). Per germline, CDR1 SEHNR and CDR2 FQNEAQ (reference sequence). The CDR3 totals 13 residues. V shed 4 bases and J shed 3 bases, with 9 bases lying between them. This chain's CDR3 is CASSSGEEETQYF. In DNA form, the CDR3 reads TGTGCCAGCAGCTCGGGGGAGGAAGAGACCCAGTACTTC.

This clonotype has a handful of counts. V usage is TRBV7-8 and J usage is TRBJ2-2, with 12 bases identical to TRBD2. With 0 bases clipped from V and 7 bases from J, the junction kept 18 bases outside the gene matches. In germline, CDR1 is SGHVS, CDR2 FQNEAQ. CDR3 length: 21 residues. The CDR3 sequence: CASSLAMNEVGLAGYVGELFF. The CDR3 coding sequence is TGTGCCAGCAGCTTAGCAATGAATGAAGTAGGACTAGCGGGATATGTCGGGGAGCTGTTTTTT.

This clonotype has ten or more counts. V is TRBV2 and J is TRBJ1-5, with no clear D. Trimming stripped 4 bases from V and 0 bases from J, with 7 bases between. The CDR3 length is 14 residues. Germline V gene lookup returns CDR1 SNHLY and CDR2 FYNNEI. CDR3 in amino acids: CASSGRRSNQPQHF. CDR3 nucleotides: TGTGCCAGCAGTGGACGCCGTAGCAATCAGCCCCAGCATTTT.